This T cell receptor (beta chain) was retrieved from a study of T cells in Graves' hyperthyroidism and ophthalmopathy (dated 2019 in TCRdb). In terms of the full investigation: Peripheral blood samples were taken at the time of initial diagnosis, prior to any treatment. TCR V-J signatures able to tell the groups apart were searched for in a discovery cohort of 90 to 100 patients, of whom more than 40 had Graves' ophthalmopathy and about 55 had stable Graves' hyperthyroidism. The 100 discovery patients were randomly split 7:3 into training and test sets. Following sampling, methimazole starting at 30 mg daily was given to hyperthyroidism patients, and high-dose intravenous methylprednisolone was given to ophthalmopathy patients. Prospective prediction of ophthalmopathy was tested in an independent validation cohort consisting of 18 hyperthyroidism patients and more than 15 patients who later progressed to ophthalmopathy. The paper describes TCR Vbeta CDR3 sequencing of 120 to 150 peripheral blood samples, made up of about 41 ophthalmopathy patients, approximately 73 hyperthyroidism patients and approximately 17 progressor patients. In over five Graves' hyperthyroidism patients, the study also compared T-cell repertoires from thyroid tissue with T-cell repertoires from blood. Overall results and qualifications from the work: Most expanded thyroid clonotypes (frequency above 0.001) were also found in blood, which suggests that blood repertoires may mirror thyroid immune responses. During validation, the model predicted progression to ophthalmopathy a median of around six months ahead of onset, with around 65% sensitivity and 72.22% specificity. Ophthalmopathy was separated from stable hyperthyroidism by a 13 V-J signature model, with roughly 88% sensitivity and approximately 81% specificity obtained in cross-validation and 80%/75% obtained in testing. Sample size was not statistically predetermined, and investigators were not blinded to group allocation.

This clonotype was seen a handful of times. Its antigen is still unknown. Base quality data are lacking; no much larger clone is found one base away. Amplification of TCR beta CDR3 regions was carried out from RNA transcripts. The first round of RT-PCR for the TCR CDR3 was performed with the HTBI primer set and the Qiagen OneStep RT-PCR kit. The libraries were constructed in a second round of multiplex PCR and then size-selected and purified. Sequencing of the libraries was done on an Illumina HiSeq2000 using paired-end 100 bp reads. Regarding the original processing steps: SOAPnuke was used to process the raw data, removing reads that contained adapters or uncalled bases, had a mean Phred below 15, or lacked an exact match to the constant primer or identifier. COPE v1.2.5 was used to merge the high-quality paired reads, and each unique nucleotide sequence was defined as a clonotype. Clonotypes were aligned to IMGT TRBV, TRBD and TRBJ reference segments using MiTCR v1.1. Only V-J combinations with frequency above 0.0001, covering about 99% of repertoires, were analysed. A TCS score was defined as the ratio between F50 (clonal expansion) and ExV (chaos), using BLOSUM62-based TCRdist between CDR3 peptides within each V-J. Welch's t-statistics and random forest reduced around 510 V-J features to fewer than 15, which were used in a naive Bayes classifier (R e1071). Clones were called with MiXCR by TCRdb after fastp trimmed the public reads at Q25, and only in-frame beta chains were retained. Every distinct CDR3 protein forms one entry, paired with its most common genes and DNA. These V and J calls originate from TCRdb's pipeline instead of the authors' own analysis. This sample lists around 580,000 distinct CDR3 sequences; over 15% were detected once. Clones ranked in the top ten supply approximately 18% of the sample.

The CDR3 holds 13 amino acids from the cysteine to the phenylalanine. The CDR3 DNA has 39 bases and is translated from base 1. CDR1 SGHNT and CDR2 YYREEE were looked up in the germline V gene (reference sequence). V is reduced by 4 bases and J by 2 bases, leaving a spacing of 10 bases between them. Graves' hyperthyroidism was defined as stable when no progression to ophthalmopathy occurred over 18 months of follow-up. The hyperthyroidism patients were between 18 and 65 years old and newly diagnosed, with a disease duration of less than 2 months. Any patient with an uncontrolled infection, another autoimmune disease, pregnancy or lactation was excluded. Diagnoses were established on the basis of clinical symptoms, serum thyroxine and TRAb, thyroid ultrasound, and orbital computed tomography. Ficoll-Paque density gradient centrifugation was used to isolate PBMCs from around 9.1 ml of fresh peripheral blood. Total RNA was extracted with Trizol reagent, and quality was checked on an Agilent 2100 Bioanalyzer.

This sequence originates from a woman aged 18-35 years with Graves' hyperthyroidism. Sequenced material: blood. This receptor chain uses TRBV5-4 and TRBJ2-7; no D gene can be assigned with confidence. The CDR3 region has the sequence CASSTMGPYEQYF. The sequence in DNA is TGTGCCAGCAGCACCATGGGCCCCTACGAGCAGTACTTC.